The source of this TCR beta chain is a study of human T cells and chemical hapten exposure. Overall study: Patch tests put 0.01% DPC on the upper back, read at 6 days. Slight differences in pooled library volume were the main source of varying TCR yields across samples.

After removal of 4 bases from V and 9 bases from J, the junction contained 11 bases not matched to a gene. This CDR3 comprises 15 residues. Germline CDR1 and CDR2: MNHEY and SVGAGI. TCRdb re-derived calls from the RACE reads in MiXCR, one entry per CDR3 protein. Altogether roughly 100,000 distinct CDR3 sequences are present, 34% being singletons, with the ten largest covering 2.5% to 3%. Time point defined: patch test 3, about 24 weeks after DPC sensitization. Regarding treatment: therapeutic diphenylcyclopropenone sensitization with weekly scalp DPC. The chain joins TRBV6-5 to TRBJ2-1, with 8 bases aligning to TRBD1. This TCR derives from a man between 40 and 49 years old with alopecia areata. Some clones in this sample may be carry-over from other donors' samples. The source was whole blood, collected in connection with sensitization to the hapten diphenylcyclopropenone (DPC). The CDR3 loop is CASSFSRGQGSEQFF. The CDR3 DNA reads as TGTGCCAGCAGTTTTAGCAGGGGGCAGGGTAGTGAGCAGTTCTTC.